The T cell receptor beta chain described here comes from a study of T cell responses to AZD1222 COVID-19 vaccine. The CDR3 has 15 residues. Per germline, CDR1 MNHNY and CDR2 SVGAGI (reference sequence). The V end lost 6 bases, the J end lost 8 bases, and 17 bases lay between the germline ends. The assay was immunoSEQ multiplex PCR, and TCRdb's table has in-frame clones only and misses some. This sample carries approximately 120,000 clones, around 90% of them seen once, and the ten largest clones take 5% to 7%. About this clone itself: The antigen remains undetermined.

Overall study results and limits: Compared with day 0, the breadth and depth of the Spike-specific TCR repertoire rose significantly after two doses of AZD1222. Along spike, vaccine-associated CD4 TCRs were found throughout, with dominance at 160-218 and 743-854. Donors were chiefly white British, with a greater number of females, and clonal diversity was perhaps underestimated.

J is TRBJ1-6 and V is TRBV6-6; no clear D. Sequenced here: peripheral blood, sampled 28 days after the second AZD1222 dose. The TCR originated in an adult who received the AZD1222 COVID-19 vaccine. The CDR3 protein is CASSPASWADSPLHF. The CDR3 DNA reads TGTGCCAGCAGCCCCGCCTCATGGGCAGATTCACCCCTCCACTTT.